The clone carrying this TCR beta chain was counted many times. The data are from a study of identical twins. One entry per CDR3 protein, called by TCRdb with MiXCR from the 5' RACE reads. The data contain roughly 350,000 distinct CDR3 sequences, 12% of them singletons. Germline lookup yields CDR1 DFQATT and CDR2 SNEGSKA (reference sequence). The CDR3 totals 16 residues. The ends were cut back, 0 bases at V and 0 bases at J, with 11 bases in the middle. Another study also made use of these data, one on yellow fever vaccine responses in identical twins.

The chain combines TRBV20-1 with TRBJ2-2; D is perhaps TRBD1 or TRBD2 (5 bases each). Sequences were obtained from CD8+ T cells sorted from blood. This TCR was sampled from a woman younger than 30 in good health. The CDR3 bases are TGCAGTGCTAGAGATCTCGGGACCCCGAACACCGGGGAGCTGTTTTTT. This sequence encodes CSARDLGTPNTGELFF.